Listed below are T cell receptor beta chains from one sample, sequenced in a study of shared clonotypes between healthy human individuals. This table comes from immunoSEQ multiplex PCR, and its TCRdb copy is limited to in-frame clones, with some not included. The data show millions of clones, approximately 95% seen once. The sequenced material came from naive CD4+ T cells from PBMCs. These receptor sequences come from a man younger than 35 in good health. Some clones in this sample may be carry-over from other donors' samples. Each CDR3 is given with its conserved first and last residue. The order of the fields is D gene, clone size, V gene, J gene, CDR3 DNA, CDR3 protein. D genes are given only for firm matches. Clone size appears in some rows only: once, few, many, or a class for an expanded clone.

>TRBD1|NA|TRBV7-8|TRBJ1-4
TGTGCCAGCAGCTCGGACAGGGTCGGAAAACTGTTTTTT
CASSSDRVGKLFF
>TRBD2|NA|TRBV28|TRBJ2-7
TGTGCCAGCTATAGTCCGGGACTAGCAGGGAGGGGCTACGAGCAGTACTTC
CASYSPGLAGRGYEQYF
>NA|NA|TRBV5-4|TRBJ2-3
TGTGCCAGCAGCTTGAAGGGAGTGGATACGCAGTATTTT
CASSLKGVDTQYF
>NA|NA|TRBV28|TRBJ2-3
TGTGCCAGCAGCATCCCCAGGAGGCTCGGCACAGATACGCAGTATTTT
CASSIPRRLGTDTQYF
>TRBD2|NA|TRBV28|TRBJ2-5
TGTGCCAGTGGCGGGCGGGAGTTTTATGAGACCCAGTACTTC
CASGGREFYETQYF
>TRBD1|NA|TRBV5-4|TRBJ2-7
TGTGCCAGCAGCTTGGCAGGGGGCAACGAGCAGTACTTC
CASSLAGGNEQYF
>NA|once|TRBV11-2|TRBJ2-2
TGTGCCAGCAGCTTTTATCCGGGAGCAGACACCGGGGAGCTGTTTTTT
CASSFYPGADTGELFF
>NA|NA|TRBV7-9|TRBJ2-6
TGTGCCAGCAGCTTAGTACTAGCTTTAGCTGGGGCCAACGTCCTGACTTTC
CASSLVLALAGANVLTF
>NA|NA|TRBV5-6|TRBJ2-3
TGTGCCAGCAGCTCCGCGCTGGATACGCAGTATTTT
CASSSALDTQYF
>NA|NA|TRBV7-9|TRBJ2-5
TGTGCCAGCAGCTTAGGGGCGGGCGGGACCCAGTACTTC
CASSLGAGGTQYF
>NA|NA|TRBV15|TRBJ2-7
TGTGCCACCAGCAGGAGTAGTTACTCCCCCTACGAGCAGTACTTC
CATSRSSYSPYEQYF
>TRBD2|NA|TRBV4-2|TRBJ2-2
TGTGCCAGCAGCCAAGCTAGCGGGAGGACCGGGGAGCTGTTTTTT
CASSQASGRTGELFF
>TRBD2|NA|TRBV11-2|TRBJ2-3
TGTGCCAGCAGCTTAGGACTAGCGGGAGTAGATACGCAGTATTTT
CASSLGLAGVDTQYF
>NA|NA|TRBV11-2|TRBJ1-1
TGTGCCAGCAGCGGGGGACGGGCGAACACTGAAGCTTTCTTT
CASSGGRANTEAFF
>NA|NA|TRBV27|TRBJ1-1
TGTGCCAGCAGTTCCCCCCGGAGGTCTGAAGCTTTCTTT
CASSSPRRSEAFF
>TRBD1|NA|TRBV7-3|TRBJ1-2
TGTGCCAGCAGCCTCCTCTCTCAGGACAGGGTCTATGGCTACACCTTC
CASSLLSQDRVYGYTF
>TRBD1|NA|TRBV7-2|TRBJ1-5
TGTGCCAGCAGCCCTGGACAGGGGGTGAGGGGGGGCAATCAGCCCCAGCATTTT
CASSPGQGVRGGNQPQHF
>TRBD2|NA|TRBV10-1|TRBJ2-1
TGCGCCAGCAGTGCCGGACTAGCGTGGAACAATGAGCAGTTCTTC
CASSAGLAWNNEQFF
>NA|NA|TRBV6-5|TRBJ2-7
TGTGCCACGGGGGTGGTGTCCGAGTACGAGCAGTACTTC
CATGVVSEYEQYF
>NA|few|TRBV6-1|TRBJ1-1
TGTGCCAGCAGGAACAGGGAGAACACTGAAGCTTTCTTT
CASRNRENTEAFF
>NA|NA|TRBV7-8|TRBJ2-7
TGTGCCAGCAGCTCCCTGAGGGAATCCGAGCAGTACTTC
CASSSLRESEQYF
>NA|NA|TRBV5-6|TRBJ1-5
TGTGCCAGCACCACTTATTCGGGGGTAGGGCCCCAGCATTTT
CASTTYSGVGPQHF
>NA|NA|TRBV10-3|TRBJ2-7
TGTGCCATCAGGAGGACAGTAAGCTCCTACGAGCAGTACTTC
CAIRRTVSSYEQYF
>NA|NA|TRBV5-1|TRBJ2-7
TGCGCCAGCAGCTCCCCCTCGAGGAGCTCCTACGAGCAGTACTTC
CASSSPSRSSYEQYF
>NA|once|TRBV28|TRBJ1-4
TGTGCCAGCAGTTTTTTCGATGCAACTAATGAAAAACTGTTTTTT
CASSFFDATNEKLFF
>NA|NA|TRBV30|TRBJ1-2
TGTGCCTGGAGCTTGAGGCAGGGCGATGGCTACACCTTC
CAWSLRQGDGYTF
>TRBD2|NA|TRBV7-9|TRBJ2-7
TGTGCCAGCAGCTTCGGGCGAGCGGGAGGGGACGAGCAGTACTTC
CASSFGRAGGDEQYF
>NA|once|TRBV10-3|TRBJ2-7
TGTGCCATCAGTGCAAAACTAAGCGGGCCTAACTACGAGCAGTACTTC
CAISAKLSGPNYEQYF
>NA|NA|TRBV15|TRBJ1-2
TGTGCCACCAGCAGAGATGAGGGAGCGGGTGGCTACACCTTC
CATSRDEGAGGYTF
>TRBD2|NA|TRBV5-1|TRBJ2-7
TGCGCCAGCAGCCGGGCCCTGAGCGGGAGTAGTTACGAGCAGTACTTC
CASSRALSGSSYEQYF
>TRBD2|NA|TRBV30|TRBJ2-1
TGTGCCTGCGCGATAAAAGCGGGAGGGAATGAGCAGTTCTTC
CACAIKAGGNEQFF
>TRBD1|NA|TRBV18|TRBJ2-7
TGTGCCAGCTCACCCGACAGGGGGCTTAGGAACGAGCAGTACTTC
CASSPDRGLRNEQYF
>NA|NA|TRBV19|TRBJ2-7
TGTGCCAGCTCCTTCGTGCGAGCAATGACCTACGAGCAGTACTTC
CASSFVRAMTYEQYF
>TRBD1|NA|TRBV19|TRBJ2-6
TGTGCCAGTAGTATAGTCGGGACAGCGGACTCTGGGGCCAACGTCCTGACTTTC
CASSIVGTADSGANVLTF
>NA|once|TRBV9|TRBJ1-2
TGTGCCAGCAGCGTAGTAGGTCAGAACTATGGCTACACCTTC
CASSVVGQNYGYTF
>NA|few|TRBV27|TRBJ1-1
TGTGCCAGCAGTTTATTGTGGAGGGGGAACACTGAAGCTTTCTTT
CASSLLWRGNTEAFF
>NA|few|TRBV6-6|TRBJ2-1
TGTGCCAGCAGTTACTCGACCGGGAGAGGGAATGAGCAGTTCTTC
CASSYSTGRGNEQFF
>NA|NA|TRBV28|TRBJ2-7
TGTGCCAGCAGTGGGGCAGGGTCCTACGAGCAGTACTTC
CASSGAGSYEQYF
>NA|NA|TRBV29-1|TRBJ2-7
TGCAGCGTTGGGCCGAGGATGTCCTACGAGCAGTACTTC
CSVGPRMSYEQYF
>TRBD1|once|TRBV28|TRBJ1-3
TGTGCCAGCAGTTCTGGACAGGGGCACCGCTCTGGAAACACCATATATTTT
CASSSGQGHRSGNTIYF
>NA|NA|TRBV27|TRBJ2-7
TGTGCCAGCAGTCCCCTCTCCGGCCAGGGGAGCTCCTACGAGCAGTACTTC
CASSPLSGQGSSYEQYF
>NA|NA|TRBV30|TRBJ1-4
TGTGCCTGGAGTGGGGTCAGCTATAATGAAAAACTGTTTTTT
CAWSGVSYNEKLFF
>TRBD2|NA|TRBV5-1|TRBJ2-3
TGCGCCAGCAGCTTCCCGGGACTAGAGGAAGATACGCAGTATTTT
CASSFPGLEEDTQYF
>NA|NA|TRBV28|TRBJ1-2
TGTGCCAGCAGTCTGGACGAGAACTATGGCTACACCTTC
CASSLDENYGYTF
>NA|NA|TRBV5-1|TRBJ2-1
TGCGCCAGCAGCCCTTCCGAAGGGGGCGGGGCCCCTGAGCAGTTCTTC
CASSPSEGGGAPEQFF
>NA|NA|TRBV6-4|TRBJ1-2
TGTGCCACAGAGACAGGCCGTCAAGGCTACACCTTC
CATETGRQGYTF
>TRBD1|NA|TRBV29-1|TRBJ2-7
TGCAGCGTTCGTTCGGGACAGGGCTCCTACGAGCAGTACTTC
CSVRSGQGSYEQYF
>TRBD2|NA|TRBV29-1|TRBJ2-3
TGCAGCGTCCTAGCGGGACTCCACACAGATACGCAGTATTTT
CSVLAGLHTDTQYF
>NA|NA|TRBV4-1|TRBJ2-7
TGCGCCAGCAGCCAAGTGGGAGTACCTAGGGACGAGCAGTACTTC
CASSQVGVPRDEQYF
>TRBD2|NA|TRBV4-1|TRBJ2-3
TGCGCCAGCAGCCAACTTTCTCTTTCTCTAGCGGGAAGGCCAGATACGCAGTATTTT
CASSQLSLSLAGRPDTQYF
>TRBD1|NA|TRBV7-8|TRBJ2-2
TGTGCCAGCAGCCCCCGGGACAGTAGGCGCGGGGAGCTGTTTTTT
CASSPRDSRRGELFF
>NA|NA|TRBV5-1|TRBJ1-2
TGCGCCAGCAGCTTCGGCGGGGGGCGGTATGGCTACACCTTC
CASSFGGGRYGYTF
>NA|NA|TRBV28|TRBJ2-4
TGTGCCAGCAGTTTCGGTGGCTACTCAGGGCCCGGGGGCATTCAGTACTTC
CASSFGGYSGPGGIQYF
>NA|NA|TRBV5-5|TRBJ1-1
TGTGCCAGCAGCTTGTTGGTTACAGGGCTCACTGAAGCTTTCTTT
CASSLLVTGLTEAFF
>NA|NA|TRBV9|TRBJ2-1
TGTGCCAGCAGCGTAGACGCGGCGGGATGGGGGAATGAGCAGTTCTTC
CASSVDAAGWGNEQFF
>NA|NA|TRBV29-1|TRBJ2-7
TGCAGCGCTAGAAGGGGGTCCTACGAGCAGTACTTC
CSARRGSYEQYF
>TRBD2|NA|TRBV28|TRBJ2-3
TGCGGTAGCGGGCGGGGCACAGATACGCAGTATTTT
CGSGRGTDTQYF